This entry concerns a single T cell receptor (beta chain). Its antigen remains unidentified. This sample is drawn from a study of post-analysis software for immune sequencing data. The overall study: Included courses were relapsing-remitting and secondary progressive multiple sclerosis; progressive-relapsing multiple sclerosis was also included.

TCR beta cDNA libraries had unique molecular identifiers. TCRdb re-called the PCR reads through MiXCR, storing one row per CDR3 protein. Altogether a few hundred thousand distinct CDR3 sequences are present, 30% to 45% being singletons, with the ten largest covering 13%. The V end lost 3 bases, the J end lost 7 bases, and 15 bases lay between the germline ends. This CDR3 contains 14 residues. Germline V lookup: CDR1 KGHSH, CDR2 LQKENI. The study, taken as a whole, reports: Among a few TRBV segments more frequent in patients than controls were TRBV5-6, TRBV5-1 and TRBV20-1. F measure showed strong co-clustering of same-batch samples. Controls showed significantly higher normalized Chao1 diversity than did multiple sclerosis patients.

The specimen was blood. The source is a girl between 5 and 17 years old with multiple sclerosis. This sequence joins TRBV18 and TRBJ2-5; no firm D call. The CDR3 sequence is CASSPVTEFVTQYF. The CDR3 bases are TGTGCCAGCTCACCGGTGACCGAGTTCGTGACCCAGTACTTC.